This T cell receptor beta chain was found in a study of CD8 T cells in ankylosing spondylitis. A single record per CDR3 protein comes from TCRdb applying MiXCR to the 5' RACE reads. The profile shows roughly 700,000 distinct CDR3 sequences, around 17% of them singletons. Trimming took 2 bases from V and 1 from J; bases not matched to a gene: 6. Germline CDR1 and CDR2: SGHTA and FQGNSA. There are 16 residues in the CDR3. Study results and caveats: Ankylosing spondylitis blood appeared to be characterized by a TCR beta motif of about eight highly homologous variants. Clones linked to disease, bearing a CD8+ phenotype, were relatively rare in peripheral blood.

About this clonotype itself: The antigen remains undetermined.

The sample taken for sequencing was blood, either unsorted or a sorted T cell fraction (not recorded which). This chain joins TRBV7-2 and TRBJ1-1; 8 bases are a match to TRBD1. The sequence was obtained from a male donor with ankylosing spondylitis. The CDR3 DNA sequence: TGTGCCAGCAGCTTACAGGGGGCCGGGAGGAACACTGAAGCTTTCTTT. It is translated as CASSLQGAGRNTEAFF.